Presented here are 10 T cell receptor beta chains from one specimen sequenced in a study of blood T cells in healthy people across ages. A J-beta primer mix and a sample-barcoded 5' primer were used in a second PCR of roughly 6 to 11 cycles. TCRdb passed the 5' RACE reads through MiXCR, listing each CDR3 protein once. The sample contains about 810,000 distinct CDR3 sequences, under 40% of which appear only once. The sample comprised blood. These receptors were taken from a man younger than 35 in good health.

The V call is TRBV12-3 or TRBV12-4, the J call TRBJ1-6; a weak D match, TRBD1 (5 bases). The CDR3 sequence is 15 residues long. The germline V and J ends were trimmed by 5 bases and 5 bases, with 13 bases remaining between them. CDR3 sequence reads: CASSPPGANNSPLHF. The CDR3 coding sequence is TGTGCCAGCAGTCCCCCTGGGGCGAATAATTCACCCCTCCACTTT.

CDR3 residues: CASRKGTNRGPYTNSPLHF. CDR3 in DNA: TGTGCCAGCAGAAAGGGGACCAACAGGGGACCCTATACTAATTCACCCCTCCACTTT. V and J are TRBV27 and TRBJ1-6; 7 bases agree with TRBD1. Germline V CDR1 and CDR2: MNHEY, SMNVEV (reference sequence). V shed 6 bases, J shed 6 bases, and the junction held 20 bases outside the gene matches. The CDR3 has 19 amino acids.

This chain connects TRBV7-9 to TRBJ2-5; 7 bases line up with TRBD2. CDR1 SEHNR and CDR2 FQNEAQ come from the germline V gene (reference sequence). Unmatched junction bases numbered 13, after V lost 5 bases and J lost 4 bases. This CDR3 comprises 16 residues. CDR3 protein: CASSPALTAGRETQYF. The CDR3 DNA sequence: TGTGCCAGCAGCCCCGCCCTCACAGCGGGAAGAGAGACCCAGTACTTC.

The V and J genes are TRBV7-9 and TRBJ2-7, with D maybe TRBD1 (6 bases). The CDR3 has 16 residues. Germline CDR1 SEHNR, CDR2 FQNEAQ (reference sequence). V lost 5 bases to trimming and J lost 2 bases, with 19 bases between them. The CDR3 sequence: CASSHSQGRNPYEQYF. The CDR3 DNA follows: TGTGCCAGCAGCCATTCACAGGGTAGGAACCCCTACGAGCAGTACTTC.

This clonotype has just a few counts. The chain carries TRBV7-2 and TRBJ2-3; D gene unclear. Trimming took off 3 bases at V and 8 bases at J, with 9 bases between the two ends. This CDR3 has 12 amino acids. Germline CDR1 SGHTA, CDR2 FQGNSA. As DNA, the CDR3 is TGTGCCAGCAGCTTTAGAGTGGCTACGCAGTATTTT. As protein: CASSFRVATQYF.

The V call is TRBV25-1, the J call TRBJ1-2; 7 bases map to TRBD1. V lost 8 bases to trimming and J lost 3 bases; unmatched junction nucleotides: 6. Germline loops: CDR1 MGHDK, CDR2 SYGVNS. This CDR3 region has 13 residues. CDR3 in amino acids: CASCETGHYGYTF. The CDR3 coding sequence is TGTGCCAGCTGCGAGACAGGGCACTATGGCTACACCTTC.

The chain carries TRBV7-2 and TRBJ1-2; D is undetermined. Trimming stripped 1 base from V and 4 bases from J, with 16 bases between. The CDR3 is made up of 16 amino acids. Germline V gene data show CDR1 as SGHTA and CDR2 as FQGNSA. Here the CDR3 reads CASSLVFPRKVYGYTF. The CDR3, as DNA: TGTGCCAGCAGCTTAGTTTTCCCTCGGAAGGTCTATGGCTACACCTTC.

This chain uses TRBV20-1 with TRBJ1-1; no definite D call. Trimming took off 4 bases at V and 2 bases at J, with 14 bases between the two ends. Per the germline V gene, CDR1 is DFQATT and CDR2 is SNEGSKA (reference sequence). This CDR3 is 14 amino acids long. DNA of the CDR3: TGCAGTGCTACTTGGGGAAACGGAAACACTGAAGCTTTCTTT. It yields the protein CSATWGNGNTEAFF.

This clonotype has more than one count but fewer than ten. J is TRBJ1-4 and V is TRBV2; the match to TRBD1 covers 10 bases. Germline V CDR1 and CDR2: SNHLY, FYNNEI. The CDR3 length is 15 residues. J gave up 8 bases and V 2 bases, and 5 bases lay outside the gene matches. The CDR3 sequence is CASSERTGGNEKLFF. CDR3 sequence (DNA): TGTGCCAGCAGTGAACGGACAGGGGGGAACGAAAAACTGTTTTTT.

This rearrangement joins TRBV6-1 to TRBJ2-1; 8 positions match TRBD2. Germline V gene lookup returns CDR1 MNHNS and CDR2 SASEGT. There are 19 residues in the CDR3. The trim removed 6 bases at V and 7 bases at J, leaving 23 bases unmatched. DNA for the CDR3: TGTGCCAGCAGACCAAAGACCTTTACGGGGGGGCCTAGATTAAATGAGCAGTTCTTC. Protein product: CASRPKTFTGGPRLNEQFF.